A single sample is the source of the 8 T cell receptor beta chains below, sequenced in a study of cytomegalovirus exposure and HLA in healthy donors. Primers: 60 Vbeta forward and 13 Jbeta reverse. Assay used: immunoSEQ multiplex PCR; TCRdb lists only in-frame clones, some missing. In the table there are around 220,000 clones, approximately 80% of which are singletons. Sequencing was performed on PBMCs. The receptors were sampled from a girl aged 10 to 17 in good health and CMV-seronegative.

The chain recombines TRBV7-2 with TRBJ1-2, with D possibly being TRBD1 (5 bases). Germline lookup yields CDR1 SGHTA and CDR2 FQGNSA. Deletions cut 1 base from V and 0 bases from J, with 6 bases between. The CDR3 is 14 residues long. This chain's CDR3 is CASSLDRTNYGYTF. The CDR3 nucleotides are TGTGCCAGCAGCTTAGACAGGACTAACTATGGCTACACCTTC.

This chain joins TRBV5-1 and TRBJ1-6; maybe TRBD1 (5 bases). V gave up 4 bases and J gave up 7 bases, with 9 bases separating them. Germline values: CDR1 SGHRS, CDR2 YFSETQ. CDR3 length equals 13 residues. The CDR3 DNA reads as TGCGCCAGCAGCGGGGAGGGGAATTCACCCCTCCACTTT. The encoded protein is CASSGEGNSPLHF.

V usage is TRBV2 and J usage is TRBJ2-5, with 8 positions matching TRBD2. The CDR3 is 15 residues long. Germline V lookup: CDR1 SNHLY, CDR2 FYNNEI. V was clipped by 3 bases and J by 4 bases; unmatched bases: 7. The CDR3 DNA is TGTGCCAGCAGTGACGGGGGGGGAGTCGCAGAGACCCAGTACTTC. Its protein is CASSDGGGVAETQYF.

The chain carries TRBV19 and TRBJ1-5, with D possibly matching TRBD1 (5 bases). The CDR3 loop spans 13 amino acids. V lost 6 bases and J 6 bases, leaving 12 bases between the germline ends. Germline V gene lookup returns CDR1 LNHDA and CDR2 SQIVND (reference sequence). The CDR3 bases are TGTGCCAGTAGGCCGATGGGGCCTCAGCCCCAGCATTTT. Translating it yields CASRPMGPQPQHF.

This chain links TRBV27 with TRBJ1-1, with no clear D. This CDR3 contains 12 residues. The germline V gene has CDR1 MNHEY and CDR2 SMNVEV (reference sequence). V shed 7 bases and J shed 7 bases, with 13 bases lying between them. The chain's CDR3 is CASTSLRGEAFF. The CDR3, as DNA: TGTGCCAGCACCTCCTTACGAGGTGAAGCTTTCTTT.

The V and J genes are TRBV10-3 and TRBJ2-7; D may be TRBD2 (6 bases). Germline V gene data show CDR1 as ENHRY and CDR2 as SYGVKD. The CDR3 is made up of 14 amino acids. Trimming took off 5 bases at V and 7 bases at J, with 18 bases between the two ends. The CDR3 DNA sequence: TGTGCCATCAGTACTAGCAGCTCGAATTTGGAGCAGTACTTC. Translated: CAISTSSSNLEQYF.

The rearrangement links TRBV5-6 to TRBJ2-7; 9 nucleotides line up with TRBD2. Germline trimming cut 0 bases from V and 1 base from J; bases unmatched to any gene: 2. Germline loops: CDR1 SGHDT, CDR2 YYEEEE. The CDR3 totals 15 residues. The CDR3 DNA follows: TGTGCCAGCAGCTTGGGACTAGCGGCTTCCTACGAGCAGTACTTC. Protein product: CASSLGLAASYEQYF.

V gene TRBV2 combines with J gene TRBJ2-6; perhaps TRBD1 as D (5 bases). CDR3 length: 16 residues. Germline CDR1 is SNHLY and CDR2 is FYNNEI. V shed 6 bases and J shed 0 bases, with 12 bases lying between them. The CDR3 loop is CASRTAIISGANVLTF. Here the CDR3 DNA reads TGTGCCAGCAGGACAGCCATCATCTCTGGGGCCAACGTCCTGACTTTC. Full variable domain (outside the CDR3, taken from reference TRBV2 and TRBJ2-6): EPEVTQTPSHQVTQMGQEVILRCVPISNHLYFYWYRQILGQKVEFLVSFYNNEISEKSEIFDDQFSVERPDGSNFTLKIRSTKLEDSAMYFCASRTAIISGANVLTFGAGSRLTVL.